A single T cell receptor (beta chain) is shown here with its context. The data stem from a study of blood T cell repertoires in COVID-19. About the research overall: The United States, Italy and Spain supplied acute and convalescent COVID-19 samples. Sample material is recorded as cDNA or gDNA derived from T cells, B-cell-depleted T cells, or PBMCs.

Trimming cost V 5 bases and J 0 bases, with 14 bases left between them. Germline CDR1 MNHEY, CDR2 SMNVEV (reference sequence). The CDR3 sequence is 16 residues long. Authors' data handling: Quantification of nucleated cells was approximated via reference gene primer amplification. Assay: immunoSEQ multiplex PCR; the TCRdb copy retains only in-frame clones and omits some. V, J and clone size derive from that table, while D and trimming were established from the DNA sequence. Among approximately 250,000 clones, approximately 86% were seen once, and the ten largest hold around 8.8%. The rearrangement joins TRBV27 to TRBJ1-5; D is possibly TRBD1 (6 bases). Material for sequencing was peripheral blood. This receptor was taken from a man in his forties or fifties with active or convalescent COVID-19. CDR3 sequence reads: CASSLGAEPSNQPQHF. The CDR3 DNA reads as TGTGCCAGCAGTCTGGGGGCTGAACCTAGCAATCAGCCCCAGCATTTT.